Each of the 22 T cell receptor beta chains below was sequenced from the same sample in a study of cytomegalovirus exposure and HLA in healthy donors. The PCR made use of 60 Vbeta and 13 Jbeta primers. Using immunoSEQ multiplex PCR, the repertoire was profiled, and TCRdb retains in-frame clones only, with some absent. The sample lists around 90,000 clones, 65% to 80% occurring once. The sample was PBMCs. The receptors derive from a man between 25 and 39 years old in good health and CMV-seronegative.

The V and J genes are TRBV4-1 and TRBJ2-1; no clear D gene. The V end lost 3 bases, the J end lost 4 bases, and 13 bases lay between the germline ends. The germline gives CDR1 MGHRA, CDR2 YSYEKL. CDR3 length: 15 amino acids. This chain's CDR3 is CASSHDIQAYNEQFF. The CDR3 DNA is TGCGCCAGCAGCCACGACATCCAAGCTTACAATGAGCAGTTCTTC.

This rearrangement joins TRBV25-1 to TRBJ1-1; the D gene is possibly TRBD1 (5 bases). V dropped 6 bases and J dropped 3 bases, with 11 bases sitting between them. The length of the CDR3 is 13 residues. In germline, CDR1 is MGHDK, CDR2 SYGVNS. The CDR3 DNA reads TGTGCCAGCAGCCGGGGGTTGGACACTGAAGCTTTCTTT. Its protein product is CASSRGLDTEAFF.

The V gene is TRBV5-1, the J gene TRBJ2-7; no clear D. CDR1 and CDR2 from the germline V gene are SGHRS and YFSETQ. The length of the CDR3 is 14 residues. V was pared by 0 bases and J by 5 bases, with 12 bases between. The CDR3 DNA is TGCGCCAGCAGCTTGGGTCGAAGCATCCACGAGCAGTACTTC. Its protein product is CASSLGRSIHEQYF.

The chain couples TRBV4-2 to TRBJ1-6; 7 bases fit TRBD1. Trimming cost V 0 bases and J 10 bases; bases outside gene matches: 6. This CDR3 region has 15 residues. Germline V gene sequence: CDR1 LGHNA, CDR2 YNFKEQ. The CDR3 here is CASSQDWQGESPLHF. CDR3 coding DNA: TGTGCCAGCAGCCAAGATTGGCAGGGGGAGTCACCCCTCCACTTT.

The CDR3 DNA reads as TGTGCCAGCAGCCCACGACACACAGGGAACACCGGGGAGCTGTTTTTT. This gives the protein CASSPRHTGNTGELFF. J is TRBJ2-2 and V is TRBV5-6, with D perhaps matching TRBD1 (5 bases). Germline values: CDR1 SGHDT, CDR2 YYEEEE. Trimming pared 4 bases from V and 1 base from J, leaving 14 bases between. The CDR3 covers 16 residues.

The chain couples TRBV4-2 to TRBJ2-3, with D maybe TRBD2 (6 bases). This CDR3 region has 16 residues. V was clipped by 3 bases and J by 2 bases, with 15 bases between them. Germline V gene sequence: CDR1 LGHNA, CDR2 YNFKEQ. Written as DNA, the CDR3 is TGTGCCAGCAGCCAGGGGGGTGCCCAGCACACAGATACGCAGTATTTT. Encoded protein: CASSQGGAQHTDTQYF.

V is TRBV7-9 and J is TRBJ2-7; 10 bases are shared with TRBD1. With 1 base clipped from V and 2 bases from J, the junction kept 5 bases outside the gene matches. The CDR3 is 16 residues long. The germline gives CDR1 SEHNR, CDR2 FQNEAQ (reference sequence). In DNA, the CDR3 is TGTGCCAGCAGCTTAGTTGAGACAGGGGGCACCTACGAGCAGTACTTC. Translating it yields CASSLVETGGTYEQYF.

The chain has TRBV10-3 and TRBJ1-2; D is undetermined. This CDR3 has 14 amino acids. The V end was cut by 2 bases, the J end by 2 bases, with 9 bases between. The germline V gene has CDR1 ENHRY and CDR2 SYGVKD. The CDR3 here is CAISEREANYGYTF. The DNA of the CDR3 is TGTGCCATCAGTGAGAGGGAGGCCAACTATGGCTACACCTTC.

The chain uses TRBV18 and TRBJ1-2; 9 bases fit TRBD1. The germline gives CDR1 KGHSH, CDR2 LQKENI. CDR3 size: 17 residues. With V trimmed by 3 bases and J by 0 bases, 8 bases remained unmatched. CDR3 nucleotides: TGTGCCAGCTCACCTTACCGGGACAGGGATCCTAACTATGGCTACACCTTC. It yields the protein CASSPYRDRDPNYGYTF. The whole variable domain, remainder taken from reference TRBV18 and TRBJ1-2, is NAGVMQNPRHLVRRRGQEARLRCSPMKGHSHVYWYRQLPEEGLKFMVYLQKENIIDESGMPKERFSAEFPKEGPSILRIQQVVRGDSAAYFCASSPYRDRDPNYGYTFGSGTRLTVV.

The V and J genes are TRBV7-2 and TRBJ2-5; tentatively, D is TRBD1 (6 bases). Per the germline V gene, CDR1 is SGHTA and CDR2 is FQGNSA. This CDR3 is 15 amino acids long. V was trimmed by 1 base and J by 2 bases, leaving 11 bases between them. CDR3 DNA sequence: TGTGCCAGCAGCTTAGGCCGGGACAAACAAGAGACCCAGTACTTC. This sequence encodes CASSLGRDKQETQYF.

The V and J genes are TRBV9 and TRBJ2-2; 8 bases agree with TRBD1. The germline V gene has CDR1 SGDLS and CDR2 YYNGEE. V lost 3 bases and J lost 3; bases outside the gene matches: 1. The CDR3 consists of 14 residues. CDR3: CASSGQGYTGELFF. CDR3 bases: TGTGCCAGCAGCGGACAGGGGTACACCGGGGAGCTGTTTTTT.

Remarks on this clone: At the DNA level, this CDR3 is encoded by other sequences in the same sample as well. V gene TRBV30 combines with J gene TRBJ2-7; maybe TRBD2 (5 bases). V was pared by 2 bases and J by 1 base, with 6 bases between. The germline CDR1 and CDR2 sequences are GTSNPN and SVGIG (reference sequence). The CDR3 length is 12 residues. The CDR3 nucleotides read TGTGCCTGGAGTCGCGGGTCCTACGAGCAGTACTTC. Residues: CAWSRGSYEQYF. Supplemented by reference TRBV30 and TRBJ2-7, the full variable domain reads SQTIHQWPATLVQPVGSPLSLECTVEGTSNPNLYWYRQAAGRGLQLLFYSVGIGQISSEVPQNLSASRPQDRQFILSSKKLLLSDSGFYLCAWSRGSYEQYFGPGTRLTVT.

The chain has TRBV6-4 and TRBJ2-7, with TRBD1 matching over 7 bases. Germline CDR1 MRHNA, CDR2 SNTAGT. The V and J ends lost 10 bases and 0 bases, in that order; junction bases with no gene match: 12. There are 15 residues in the CDR3. This chain's CDR3 is CATRGQDRTSYEQYF. CDR3 nucleotides: TGTGCCACCCGTGGACAGGACAGGACCTCCTACGAGCAGTACTTC.

The rearrangement uses TRBV28 and TRBJ1-2; 9 positions match TRBD1. With V trimmed by 6 bases and J by 4 bases, 12 bases remained unmatched. CDR1 is MDHEN, CDR2 SYDVKM, per germline. The CDR3 loop spans 16 amino acids. The chain's CDR3 is CASRAYVGQGTYGYTF. The CDR3 nucleotides read TGTGCCAGCAGGGCCTACGTGGGACAGGGCACCTATGGCTACACCTTC.

Comment on this clone: The same CDR3 also results from other DNA sequences found in this sample. The rearrangement joins TRBV2 to TRBJ2-7, with TRBD1 identical over 10 bases. In germline, CDR1 is SNHLY, CDR2 FYNNEI. CDR3 length: 15 amino acids. V lost 3 bases to trimming and J lost 5 bases; unmatched junction nucleotides: 7. The CDR3 DNA reads as TGTGCCAGCAGTGAGATAGGACAGGGGGGCCACGAGCAGTACTTC. It specifies CASSEIGQGGHEQYF.

The rearrangement links TRBV14 to TRBJ1-1; 11 bases agree with TRBD1. There are 14 residues in the CDR3. V was pared by 4 bases and J by 4 bases, with 2 bases of the junction left unmatched. Germline V gene sequence: CDR1 SGHDN, CDR2 FVKESK. CDR3 protein: CASSRGQGGTEAFF. The CDR3 DNA is TGTGCCAGCAGCCGGGGACAGGGGGGCACTGAAGCTTTCTTT.

The chain employs TRBV5-1 and TRBJ2-7, with D unresolved. CDR3 length: 13 amino acids. Between the trimmed V and J ends, which lost 2 bases and 6 bases, there was a span of 12 bases. Germline V lookup: CDR1 SGHRS, CDR2 YFSETQ. CDR3 sequence: CASSFSLPSEQYF. The CDR3 coding sequence is TGCGCCAGCAGCTTTAGCCTCCCCAGCGAGCAGTACTTC.

This clone occurred a few times. One end of the junction varies from germline; a read error may be responsible. The rearrangement links TRBV7-9 to TRBJ2-7; 8 bases fit TRBD1. Germline-derived CDR1 and CDR2 are SEHNR and FQNEAQ (reference sequence). The CDR3 is 15 amino acids. The CDR3 nucleotides read TGTTCCAGCAGCTTGGGACAGGACCTCTCCTACGAGCAGTACTTC. Protein sequence: CSSSLGQDLSYEQYF.

The chain uses TRBV6-1 and TRBJ1-6, with 9 bases fitting TRBD1. Germline trimming cut 8 bases from V and 9 bases from J; bases unmatched to any gene: 5. The CDR3 covers 13 residues. Germline V CDR1 and CDR2: MNHNS, SASEGT. This chain's CDR3 is CASSWDRASPLHF. CDR3 in DNA: TGTGCCAGCTCCTGGGACAGGGCTTCACCCCTCCACTTT.

This chain links TRBV6-5 with TRBJ2-7; D is unclear. The ends were cut back, 8 bases at V and 4 bases at J, with 12 bases in the middle. Germline assignment: CDR1 MNHEY and CDR2 SVGAGI. The CDR3 consists of 12 residues. The CDR3 nucleotides are TGTGCCAGCTCCAACGAGAGGTACGAGCAGTACTTC. Amino acids: CASSNERYEQYF.

In this sample, this clone turned up once. V usage is TRBV7-2 and J usage is TRBJ1-2; no clear D gene. The V end was cut by 3 bases, the J end by 3 bases, with 5 bases between. CDR1 and CDR2 (germline): SGHTA, FQGNSA. The CDR3 is 12 amino acids. The CDR3 bases are TGTGCCAGCAGCTTTCCAGACTATGGCTACACCTTC. It specifies CASSFPDYGYTF.

CDR3 amino acids: CASRTGLAAETQYF. In DNA, the CDR3 is TGCGCCAGCAGAACGGGACTAGCGGCGGAGACCCAGTACTTC. The J gene is TRBJ2-5, the V gene TRBV5-1, with 11 bases identical to TRBD2. J gave up 5 bases and V 5 bases, and 5 bases lay outside the gene matches. The CDR3 is 14 residues long. Germline V gives CDR1 SGHRS, CDR2 YFSETQ.